These 27 T cell receptor beta chains came from one sample sequenced in a study of T cells in Graves' hyperthyroidism and ophthalmopathy. Amplified regions were TCR beta CDR3 sequences from RNA transcripts. First-round RT-PCR of the TCR CDR3 relied on the HTBI primer set. TCRdb reanalysed the multiplex PCR reads using MiXCR and keeps one entry per CDR3 protein. The table records approximately 640,000 distinct CDR3 sequences, approximately 15% of them present only once. The sequencing sample was made of blood. These receptors came from a man aged 45-60 years with Graves' hyperthyroidism.

Turning to this clonotype: A much larger clone lies a single base off, so this may be a read error. The missing conserved phenylalanine or tryptophan at the end of this CDR3 makes a read error likely. The genes are TRBV29-1 and TRBJ1-1; 8 nucleotides line up with TRBD1. Per germline, CDR1 SQVTM and CDR2 ANQGSEA. With 5 bases clipped from V and 6 bases from J, the junction kept 5 bases outside the gene matches. This CDR3 contains 12 residues. The CDR3 reads CSVTQGGPEAFL. The CDR3 DNA is TGCAGCGTTACACAGGGGGGACCTGAAGCTTTCTTA.

This clonotype has only a few counts. The chain carries TRBV7-9 and TRBJ2-7; 7 bases fit TRBD1. With 5 bases clipped from V and 6 bases from J, the junction kept 4 bases outside the gene matches. Germline CDR1 SEHNR, CDR2 FQNEAQ (reference sequence). This CDR3 is built from 12 residues. The CDR3 nucleotides read TGTGCCAGCAGCAGGGGGCTAGTCGAGCAGTACTTC. Translation gives CASSRGLVEQYF.

This clonotype was counted between two and nine times. V gene TRBV9 combines with J gene TRBJ2-3, with 10 bases matching TRBD2. In germline, CDR1 is SGDLS, CDR2 YYNGEE. Trimming at V came to 3 bases and at J to 10 bases, leaving 8 bases not matched to a gene. CDR3 length: 14 amino acids. The CDR3 nucleotides are TGTGCCAGCAGCGACAACCTAGCGGGAGTTTCGCAGTATTTT. Residues: CASSDNLAGVSQYF.

This clonotype appeared many times. The rearrangement uses TRBV18 and TRBJ2-5; D gene ambiguous. The length of the CDR3 is 12 residues. Trimming pared 1 base from V and 5 bases from J, leaving 5 bases between. Germline V gene data show CDR1 as KGHSH and CDR2 as LQKENI. The CDR3 loop is CASSPLAETQYF. In DNA form, the CDR3 reads TGTGCCAGCTCACCACTGGCGGAGACCCAGTACTTC.

This clonotype was seen ten or more times. V usage is TRBV20-1 and J usage is TRBJ2-7, with TRBD1 as a possible D gene (6 bases). Trimming pared 0 bases from V and 0 bases from J, leaving 12 bases between. The germline gives CDR1 DFQATT, CDR2 SNEGSKA (reference sequence). The CDR3 consists of 15 residues. The CDR3 loop is CSAREGTTFSYEQYF. The CDR3 DNA follows: TGCAGTGCTAGAGAGGGGACAACCTTCTCCTACGAGCAGTACTTC.

V usage is TRBV19 and J usage is TRBJ2-7; 8 bases align to TRBD2. The length of the CDR3 is 15 residues. V dropped 3 bases and J dropped 1; count of bases not matched to a gene: 5. The germline V gene encodes CDR1 LNHDA and CDR2 SQIVND (reference sequence). CDR3 loop: CASSMSGGPSYEQYF. The CDR3 nucleotides are TGTGCCAGTAGTATGTCGGGAGGGCCATCCTACGAGCAGTACTTC. Combining the CDR3 with reference TRBV19 and TRBJ2-7 gives the whole variable domain DGGITQSPKYLFRKEGQNVTLSCEQNLNHDAMYWYRQDPGQGLRLIYYSQIVNDFQKGDIAEGYSVSREKKESFPLTVTSAQKNPTAFYLCASSMSGGPSYEQYFGPGTRLTVT.

This sequence joins TRBV4-1 and TRBJ2-5, with TRBD2 identical over 13 bases. V was pared by 3 bases and J by 6 bases, with 7 bases of the junction left unmatched. The CDR3 loop spans 16 amino acids. Germline values: CDR1 MGHRA, CDR2 YSYEKL. The CDR3 protein is CASSHTGLAGAKTQYF. In DNA form, the CDR3 reads TGCGCCAGCAGCCACACCGGACTAGCGGGAGCTAAGACCCAGTACTTC.

With respect to this clonotype: This may be a read error, as it is one base from a much larger clone. V usage is TRBV28 and J usage is TRBJ2-1, with 11 bases lining up with TRBD2. The CDR3 has 15 amino acids. From germline, CDR1 is MDHEN and CDR2 SYDVKM. CDR3 sequence: CACSSLTSGNNEQFF. The CDR3 DNA reads TGTGCCTGCAGTTCTTTGACTAGCGGGAATAACGAGCAGTTCTTC.

To note about this clonotype: A much larger clone differs from this one at a single base, so this may be a read error. The rearrangement joins TRBV28 to TRBJ2-3; D unclear. Germline CDR1 is MDHEN and CDR2 is SYDVKM. CDR3 length equals 14 residues. The CDR3 DNA is TGTGCCAGCAGTTTAGTTCGTGTAATAGATACGCGGTATTTT. The encoded protein is CASSLVRVIDTRYF.

There are many counts of this clonotype. The chain uses TRBV11-2 and TRBJ2-7; 7 bases fit TRBD1. The CDR3 has 14 residues. With V trimmed by 4 bases and J by 3 bases, 6 bases remained unmatched. CDR1 SGHAT and CDR2 FQNNGV come from the germline V gene. The CDR3 protein is CASSSSTGFYEQYF. The CDR3 DNA follows: TGTGCCAGCAGCTCCTCGACAGGGTTCTACGAGCAGTACTTC.

This chain joins TRBV5-1 and TRBJ1-2; TRBD1 agrees at 10 bases. The CDR3 runs 14 residues. V lost 4 bases, J lost 4 bases, and 4 bases stayed unmatched. Germline-derived CDR1 and CDR2 are SGHRS and YFSETQ. CDR3 sequence: CASSEGQGVYGYTF. The DNA for the CDR3 is TGCGCCAGCAGCGAAGGACAGGGGGTCTATGGCTACACCTTC.

The chain combines TRBV27 with TRBJ2-7; the D gene is possibly TRBD2 (5 bases). The CDR3 covers 14 residues. The V gene lost 4 bases and the J gene lost 0 bases, with 10 bases spanning the gap. The germline CDR1 and CDR2 sequences are MNHEY and SMNVEV (reference sequence). This CDR3 reads CASSSSRNSYEQYF. In DNA, the CDR3 is TGTGCCAGCAGTTCTAGCAGAAACTCCTACGAGCAGTACTTC.

This clonotype was recorded a few times. The chain joins TRBV4-1 to TRBJ2-7; 9 nucleotides match TRBD1. CDR3 length: 15 amino acids. Trimming at V came to 1 base and at J to 4 bases, leaving 5 bases not matched to a gene. CDR1 is MGHRA, CDR2 YSYEKL, per germline. For the CDR3, the DNA is TGCGCCAGCAGCCAAGGAGGGACAGGGAGATACGAGCAGTACTTC. Translating gives CASSQGGTGRYEQYF.

The V and J genes are TRBV6-2 or TRBV6-3 and TRBJ2-1, with 11 nucleotides matching TRBD2. V trimming: 4 bases; J trimming: 10 bases; junction bases outside the gene matches: 3. Germline lookup yields CDR1 MNHEY and CDR2 SVGEGT. The CDR3 runs 13 residues. The chain's CDR3 is CASSWSSGGEQFF. CDR3 bases: TGTGCCAGCAGTTGGTCTAGCGGGGGGGAGCAGTTCTTC.

This clonotype was recorded at least ten times. This rearrangement joins TRBV6-5 to TRBJ2-6; D may be TRBD1 (7 bases). Germline CDR1 reads MNHEY; CDR2 reads SVGAGI. The V gene lost 2 bases and the J gene lost 9 bases, with 20 bases spanning the gap. The CDR3 runs 17 residues. CDR3: CASSYTLTGRTLNVLTF. The CDR3 DNA follows: TGTGCCAGCAGTTACACCCTGACAGGGAGGACCCTCAACGTCCTGACTTTC.

This clonotype was picked up many times. The chain links TRBV6-2 or TRBV6-3 to TRBJ2-7; perhaps TRBD2 as D (6 bases). V lost 2 bases, J lost 6 bases, and 11 bases lay in between. The germline V gene encodes CDR1 MNHEY and CDR2 SVGEGT. This CDR3 contains 13 residues. CDR3 in amino acids: CASSYAGSLEQYF. The CDR3, as DNA: TGTGCCAGCAGTTACGCGGGGTCTCTCGAGCAGTACTTC.

For this clonotype: This may be a read error: a much more frequent sequence differs by one nucleotide. The chain uses TRBV28 and TRBJ1-5; D is undetermined. The germline V and J ends were trimmed by 1 base and 6 bases, with 7 bases remaining between them. The CDR3 is 13 residues long. The germline V gene has CDR1 MDHEN and CDR2 SYDVKM. In nucleotides, the CDR3 is TGTGCCAGCAGTTTATATAAGGGTCAGCCCCAGCATTTT. This codes for CASSLYKGQPQHF.

This clonotype has more than one count but fewer than ten. The chain joins TRBV7-2 to TRBJ2-2; D may be TRBD2 (5 bases). The germline V gene encodes CDR1 SGHTA and CDR2 FQGNSA. The CDR3 spans 17 residues. The V end lost 1 base, the J end lost 0 bases, and 12 bases lay between the germline ends. The DNA of the CDR3 is TGTGCCAGCAGCTTAGTTCCCGCGGGCACGAACACCGGGGAGCTGTTTTTT. It encodes CASSLVPAGTNTGELFF. Full variable domain (remainder filled in from reference TRBV7-2 and TRBJ2-2): GAGVSQSPSNKVTEKGKDVELRCDPISGHTALYWYRQSLGQGLEFLIYFQGNSAPDKSGLPSDRFSAERTGGSVSTLTIQRTQQEDSAVYLCASSLVPAGTNTGELFFGEGSRLTVL.

This clonotype was seen ten or more times. The chain carries TRBV27 and TRBJ2-7, with 8 bases matching TRBD1. The V and J ends lost 2 bases and 2 bases, in that order; junction bases with no gene match: 5. CDR1 is MNHEY, CDR2 SMNVEV, per germline (reference sequence). The CDR3 covers 15 residues. The CDR3 DNA is TGTGCCAGCAGTTTACTGGGGGACAGGACCTACGAGCAGTACTTC. As protein: CASSLLGDRTYEQYF.

The chain is built from TRBV12-3 or TRBV12-4 and TRBJ2-3; no clear D gene. The CDR3 runs to 14 residues. V lost 7 bases and J lost 2, with 13 bases in between. This CDR3 reads CASTLGRFTDTQYF. CDR3 bases: TGTGCCAGCACTCTAGGACGATTCACAGATACGCAGTATTTT.

The chain links TRBV19 to TRBJ2-7; 8 nucleotides line up with TRBD1. The CDR3 runs to 17 residues. The V segment lost 0 bases and the J segment 6 bases; nucleotides outside the gene matches: 13. Per germline, CDR1 LNHDA and CDR2 SQIVND (reference sequence). CDR3 residues: CASSIDHGTGGGCEQYF. The CDR3 nucleotides are TGTGCCAGTAGTATAGATCATGGAACAGGGGGAGGCTGCGAGCAGTACTTC.

The chain uses TRBV19 and TRBJ2-1; no firm D call. Germline V CDR1 and CDR2: LNHDA, SQIVND (reference sequence). CDR3 length: 18 residues. The ends were cut back, 1 base at V and 6 bases at J, with 22 bases in the middle. The chain's CDR3 is CASSIGILGFSTSNEQFF. CDR3 DNA: TGTGCCAGTAGTATAGGAATCTTAGGATTTTCAACCAGCAATGAGCAGTTCTTC.

At least ten counts were recorded for this clonotype. CDR3: CATSGQTYEQYF. The CDR3 nucleotides are TGTGCCACCTCGGGACAGACCTACGAGCAGTACTTC. The chain employs TRBV28 and TRBJ2-7, with TRBD1 matching 7 bases. V dropped 10 bases and J dropped 2; count of bases not matched to a gene: 5. CDR1 is MDHEN, CDR2 SYDVKM, per germline. CDR3 length: 12 amino acids.

This clonotype was detected many times. The rearrangement links TRBV7-9 to TRBJ2-7; 9 positions agree with TRBD1. V shed 1 base, J shed 7 bases, and the junction held 8 bases outside the gene matches. Germline V lookup: CDR1 SEHNR, CDR2 FQNEAQ (reference sequence). The CDR3 extends over 15 amino acids. CDR3 amino acids: CASSLDRGLRREQYF. CDR3 in DNA: TGTGCCAGCAGCTTAGACAGGGGGCTACGAAGGGAGCAGTACTTC.

Only a few counts were recorded for this clonotype. V gene TRBV9 combines with J gene TRBJ2-5; weak D call: TRBD1 (6 bases). Trimming left V 3 bases short and J 5 bases short, with 14 bases between. From germline, CDR1 is SGDLS and CDR2 YYNGEE. The CDR3 has 14 residues. CDR3 DNA sequence: TGTGCCAGCAGCGGCCTGGGGGCTAAGGAGACCCAGTACTTC. Amino acids: CASSGLGAKETQYF.

The gene calls are TRBV14 and TRBJ2-1; D uncertain. This CDR3 spans 15 amino acids. Germline V gene lookup returns CDR1 SGHDN and CDR2 FVKESK. V shed 8 bases and J shed 4 bases, with 18 bases lying between them. Here the CDR3 reads CASSKFQISYNEQFF. The CDR3 bases are TGTGCCAGCTCTAAATTTCAGATCTCTTACAATGAGCAGTTCTTC.

This chain uses TRBV27 with TRBJ2-1; TRBD1 agrees at 7 bases. The CDR3 is made up of 18 amino acids. With 6 bases clipped from V and 3 bases from J, the junction kept 17 bases outside the gene matches. The germline gives CDR1 MNHEY, CDR2 SMNVEV (reference sequence). The CDR3 DNA sequence: TGTGCCAGCAGCCTACTCGGATCGGGACAGCCACTCTACAATGAGCAGTTCTTC. Its translation is CASSLLGSGQPLYNEQFF.